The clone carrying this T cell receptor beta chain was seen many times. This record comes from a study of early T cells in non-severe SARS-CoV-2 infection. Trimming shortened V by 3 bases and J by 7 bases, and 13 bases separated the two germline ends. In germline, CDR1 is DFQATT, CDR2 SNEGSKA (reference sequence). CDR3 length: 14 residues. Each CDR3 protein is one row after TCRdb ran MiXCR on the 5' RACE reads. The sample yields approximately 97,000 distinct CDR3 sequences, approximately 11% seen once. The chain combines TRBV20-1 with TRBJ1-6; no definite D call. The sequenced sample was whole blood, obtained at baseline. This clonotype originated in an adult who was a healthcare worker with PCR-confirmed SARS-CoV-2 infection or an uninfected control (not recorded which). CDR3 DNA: TGCAGTGCTAGCCCTGTGGGCCTAAATTCACCCCTCCACTTT. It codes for CSASPVGLNSPLHF.